Following are 25 T cell receptor beta chains from one sample sequenced in a study of cytomegalovirus exposure and HLA in healthy donors. 13 Jbeta primers and 60 Vbeta primers were used for the PCR. Using immunoSEQ multiplex PCR, the repertoire was profiled, and TCRdb retains in-frame clones only, with some absent. The repertoire holds some 100,000 clones, with around 74% as singletons. The sample comprised PBMCs. The receptors were sampled from a male donor in good health and CMV-seropositive.

The CDR3: CASSHLDRKNIQYF. CDR3 sequence (DNA): TGTGCCAGCAGCCACCTTGACAGGAAAAACATTCAGTACTTC. The rearrangement joins TRBV7-9 to TRBJ2-4, with TRBD1 as a possible D gene (6 bases). This CDR3 spans 14 amino acids. V was trimmed by 5 bases and J by 4 bases, leaving 12 bases between them. Germline values: CDR1 SEHNR, CDR2 FQNEAQ (reference sequence).

The chain links TRBV15 to TRBJ1-4, with no clear D. Trimming removed 0 bases at V and 12 bases at J, with 11 bases between. The CDR3 has 13 residues. Germline V CDR1 and CDR2: LNHNV, YYDKDF (reference sequence). The CDR3 protein is CATSRDLVGQLFF. In DNA form, the CDR3 reads TGTGCCACCAGCAGAGATCTCGTTGGGCAACTGTTTTTT.

This clone was observed a single time. The chain uses TRBV5-4 and TRBJ1-4, with TRBD1 as a possible D gene (5 bases). The CDR3 consists of 15 residues. With 4 bases removed from V and 5 bases from J, the gap between germline ends came to 15 bases. Germline CDR1 SGHNT, CDR2 YYREEE (reference sequence). The chain's CDR3 is CASSTGAGLNEKLFF. The CDR3, as DNA: TGTGCCAGCAGCACTGGGGCAGGGTTGAATGAAAAACTGTTTTTT.

The CDR3 coding sequence is TGTGCCAGCAGGACAAACACAGATACGCAGTATTTT. Translated, it gives CASRTNTDTQYF. The chain uses TRBV2 and TRBJ2-3; D uncertain. Germline CDR1 SNHLY, CDR2 FYNNEI. V was trimmed by 6 bases and J by 2 bases, leaving 6 bases between them. CDR3 length: 12 amino acids.

This chain joins TRBV7-9 and TRBJ2-5, with no clear D. The CDR3 extends over 12 amino acids. Germline V gene sequence: CDR1 SEHNR, CDR2 FQNEAQ (reference sequence). Trimming cost V 5 bases and J 5 bases, with 9 bases left between them. CDR3 coding DNA: TGTGCCAGCAGCCTTAATCAGGAGACCCAGTACTTC. Translated, it gives CASSLNQETQYF.

V usage is TRBV10-3 and J usage is TRBJ2-1; possibly TRBD1 for D (6 bases). The V gene lost 7 bases and the J gene lost 8 bases, with 9 bases spanning the gap. This CDR3 comprises 11 residues. Germline V gives CDR1 ENHRY, CDR2 SYGVKD. The CDR3 nucleotides are TGTGCCATCAAACAGGGCTATGAGCAGTTCTTC. Translated: CAIKQGYEQFF.

This chain connects TRBV30 to TRBJ1-6; 9 positions match TRBD1. Trimming removed 3 bases from V and 8 bases from J; junction bases left unmatched: 11. Looked up from germline, CDR1 is GTSNPN and CDR2 is SVGIG (reference sequence). This CDR3 region has 16 residues. CDR3 amino acids: CAWSLPPWTGDSPLHF. For the CDR3, the DNA is TGTGCCTGGAGCCTCCCCCCCTGGACAGGGGATTCACCCCTCCACTTT.

V and J are TRBV4-1 and TRBJ2-3; 8 bases map to TRBD1. V shed 1 base, J shed 0 bases, and the junction held 3 bases outside the gene matches. CDR1 is MGHRA and CDR2 is YSYEKL in the germline V gene. The CDR3 contains 16 residues. The CDR3 loop is CASSQGDRSSTDTQYF. The CDR3 region has the DNA TGCGCCAGCAGCCAAGGGGACAGGAGCAGCACAGATACGCAGTATTTT.

This clone came up a few times. V usage is TRBV19 and J usage is TRBJ1-2; unclear D gene. The germline V and J ends were trimmed by 3 bases and 4 bases, with 6 bases remaining between them. Germline values: CDR1 LNHDA, CDR2 SQIVND (reference sequence). The CDR3 extends over 12 amino acids. CDR3 residues: CASSILGYGYTF. CDR3 coding DNA: TGTGCCAGTAGTATTCTCGGCTATGGCTACACCTTC.

This clone was counted only a few times. Other DNA sequences of this sample code for an identical CDR3. The genes are TRBV29-1 and TRBJ1-1; D might be TRBD1 (6 bases). The CDR3 spans 11 residues. CDR1 SQVTM and CDR2 ANQGSEA come from the germline V gene. V was trimmed by 7 bases and J by 5 bases, leaving 11 bases between them. The CDR3 nucleotides read TGCAGCGCCCTAACAGGGACTGAAGCTTTCTTT. Translated, it gives CSALTGTEAFF.

This clone was counted a few times. The rearrangement joins TRBV30 to TRBJ2-1; 8 positions agree with TRBD2. This CDR3 has 14 amino acids. Germline loops: CDR1 GTSNPN, CDR2 SVGIG (reference sequence). V was pared by 0 bases and J by 8 bases, with 6 bases of the junction left unmatched. In DNA form, the CDR3 reads TGTGCCTGGAGTGTCGGGGGGGGCTTAGATGAGCAGTTCTTC. It codes for CAWSVGGGLDEQFF.

The chain combines TRBV14 with TRBJ1-3; D unresolved. CDR3 length equals 13 residues. V was cut by 1 base and J by 9 bases, with 10 bases left in between. Germline V gives CDR1 SGHDN, CDR2 FVKESK. Here the CDR3 reads CASSQVISGTIYF. The DNA of the CDR3 is TGTGCCAGCAGCCAAGTTATTTCCGGCACCATATATTTT. Full variable domain (outside the CDR3, taken from reference TRBV14 and TRBJ1-3): EAGVTQFPSHSVIEKGQTVTLRCDPISGHDNLYWYRRVMGKEIKFLLHFVKESKQDESGMPNNRFLAERTGGTYSTLKVQPAELEDSGVYFCASSQVISGTIYFGEGSWLTVV.

This clone was counted a single time. This rearrangement joins TRBV4-3 to TRBJ1-5; maybe TRBD1 (5 bases). V was cut by 0 bases and J by 4 bases, with 10 bases left in between. Germline V gene sequence: CDR1 LGHNA, CDR2 YSLEER. There are 15 residues in the CDR3. The DNA of the CDR3 is TGCGCCAGCAGCCAAGATAGACAGATAAATCAGCCCCAGCATTTT. Translated, it gives CASSQDRQINQPQHF.

The chain recombines TRBV18 with TRBJ2-7, with D unresolved. The CDR3 spans 14 residues. Trimming pared 5 bases from V and 0 bases from J, leaving 11 bases between. The germline CDR1 and CDR2 sequences are KGHSH and LQKENI. CDR3 amino acids: CASSSSSSSYEQYF. As DNA, the CDR3 is TGTGCCAGCTCATCGTCCTCCAGCTCCTACGAGCAGTACTTC.

The chain links TRBV7-2 to TRBJ2-2; weak D call: TRBD1 (6 bases). This CDR3 has 16 amino acids. Per the germline V gene, CDR1 is SGHTA and CDR2 is FQGNSA. Trimming removed 5 bases at V and 7 bases at J, with 20 bases between. As DNA, the CDR3 is TGTGCCAGCAGCGTACGAGGAGCAGGGGTTATCGGGGAGCTGTTTTTT. This encodes CASSVRGAGVIGELFF.

V and J are TRBV30 and TRBJ2-1; TRBD1 agrees at 7 bases. The CDR3 length is 13 residues. Trimming took 2 bases from V and 8 from J; bases not matched to a gene: 6. CDR1 and CDR2 from the germline V gene are GTSNPN and SVGIG (reference sequence). DNA of the CDR3: TGTGCCTGGAGTATGACAGGGCTTTATGAGCAGTTCTTC. It encodes CAWSMTGLYEQFF.

Only a few counts were recorded for this clone. This chain links TRBV30 with TRBJ1-2; D might be TRBD1 (6 bases). The germline V and J ends were trimmed by 7 bases and 1 base, with 22 bases remaining between them. The CDR3 is made up of 16 amino acids. The germline V gene encodes CDR1 GTSNPN and CDR2 SVGIG (reference sequence). The CDR3 DNA sequence: TGTGCCTTTGGAGTAGGGACAAGGCTATATAACTATGGCTACACCTTC. Encoded protein: CAFGVGTRLYNYGYTF. Variable domain in full (rest from reference TRBV30 and TRBJ1-2): SQTIHQWPATLVQPVGSPLSLECTVEGTSNPNLYWYRQAAGRGLQLLFYSVGIGQISSEVPQNLSASRPQDRQFILSSKKLLLSDSGFYLCAFGVGTRLYNYGYTFGSGTRLTVV.

The chain recombines TRBV4-3 with TRBJ2-3; TRBD2 matches at 9 bases. V gave up 0 bases and J gave up 2 bases; unmatched junction bases: 6. The germline V gene has CDR1 LGHNA and CDR2 YSLEER. CDR3 length equals 17 residues. The CDR3 is CASSQEKAGGPTDTQYF. CDR3 DNA: TGCGCCAGCAGCCAAGAAAAAGCGGGGGGACCCACAGATACGCAGTATTTT.

The chain joins TRBV7-2 to TRBJ1-5; D call uncertain. Per the germline V gene, CDR1 is SGHTA and CDR2 is FQGNSA. This CDR3 region has 14 residues. The V gene lost 2 bases and the J gene lost 0 bases, with 5 bases spanning the gap. CDR3 sequence reads: CASSLSHSNQPQHF. Written as DNA, the CDR3 is TGTGCCAGCAGCTTAAGCCATAGCAATCAGCCCCAGCATTTT.

This chain uses TRBV28 with TRBJ1-5; D is unresolved. Trimming pared 4 bases from V and 6 bases from J, leaving 10 bases between. Looked up from germline, CDR1 is MDHEN and CDR2 is SYDVKM. The CDR3 has 13 residues. The CDR3 sequence is CASSSGSSQPQHF. Written as DNA, the CDR3 is TGTGCCAGCAGTTCGGGTTCCAGTCAGCCCCAGCATTTT.

The chain couples TRBV5-6 to TRBJ1-2; possibly TRBD1 for D (6 bases). With 0 bases removed from V and 4 bases from J, the gap between germline ends came to 13 bases. The CDR3 has 15 amino acids. Germline CDR1 reads SGHDT; CDR2 reads YYEEEE. The CDR3 sequence: CASSLVQGLSYGYTF. DNA for the CDR3: TGTGCCAGCAGCTTGGTTCAGGGGCTTAGCTATGGCTACACCTTC.

The chain employs TRBV2 and TRBJ1-5; D might be TRBD1 (6 bases). The CDR3 covers 13 residues. Germline lookup yields CDR1 SNHLY and CDR2 FYNNEI. The V end lost 11 bases, the J end lost 0 bases, and 11 bases lay between the germline ends. The CDR3 nucleotides read TGTGCCGGACACAGGGATAGCAATCAGCCCCAGCATTTT. Amino acid sequence: CAGHRDSNQPQHF.

This clone was counted a few times. As DNA, the CDR3 is TGTGCCAGCAGCTCCCACCCCGGCGGGGCCGGGGGTAACTACGAGCAGTACTTC. Translation: CASSSHPGGAGGNYEQYF. The rearrangement joins TRBV7-2 to TRBJ2-5; maybe TRBD2 (6 bases). The J call may be incorrect, as the DNA end agrees better with TRBJ2-7. Germline V gene lookup returns CDR1 SGHTA and CDR2 FQGNSA. The CDR3 is 18 residues long.

The chain is built from TRBV5-6 and TRBJ2-2; D perhaps matches TRBD1 (5 bases). V was clipped by 2 bases and J by 4 bases, with 15 bases between them. From germline, CDR1 is SGHDT and CDR2 YYEEEE. The CDR3 runs 16 residues. CDR3 bases: TGTGCCAGCAGCTTTGGATGGGGTCAGGGCACCGGGGAGCTGTTTTTT. It is translated as CASSFGWGQGTGELFF.

This chain links TRBV6-7 with TRBJ1-1; TRBD1 might be the D (6 bases). TRBV6-7 is placed among ORFs of uncertain function. This CDR3 is built from 15 residues. Trimming took off 0 bases at V and 2 bases at J, with 10 bases between the two ends. The CDR3 sequence is CASSYSGGRNTEAFF. The CDR3 region has the DNA TGTGCCAGCAGTTACTCGGGGGGGCGAAACACTGAAGCTTTCTTT.